This entry describes one T cell receptor beta chain. V dropped 3 bases and J dropped 3; count of bases not matched to a gene: 8. The CDR3 is made up of 16 amino acids. Germline V lookup: CDR1 SGDLS, CDR2 YYNGEE. Random-hexamer reverse transcription was applied to about 0.5 to 1 ug RNA. One entry per CDR3 protein, called by TCRdb with MiXCR from the immunoSEQ multiplex PCR reads. In the table there are about 210,000 distinct CDR3 sequences, around 95% of which are singletons. These data belong to a study of CD8 T cells in Susac syndrome. Sample: CD4+ T cells from PBMCs. This TCR came from a human donor with multiple sclerosis. V usage is TRBV9 and J usage is TRBJ2-1, with 8 bases matching TRBD2. CDR3 sequence reads: CASSALGLGHYNEQFF. CDR3 in DNA: TGTGCCAGCAGCGCCTTGGGACTAGGGCACTACAATGAGCAGTTCTTC.